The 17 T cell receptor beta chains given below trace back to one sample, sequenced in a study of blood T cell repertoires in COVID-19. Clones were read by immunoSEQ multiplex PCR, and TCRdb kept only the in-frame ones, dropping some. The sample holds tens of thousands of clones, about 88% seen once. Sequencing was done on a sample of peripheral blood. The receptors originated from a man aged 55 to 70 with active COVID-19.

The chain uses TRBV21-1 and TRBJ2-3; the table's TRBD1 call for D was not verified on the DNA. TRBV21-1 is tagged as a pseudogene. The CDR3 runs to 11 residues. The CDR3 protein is CASSKADTQYF. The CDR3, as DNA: TGTGCCAGCAGCAAGGCTGATACGCAGTATTTT.

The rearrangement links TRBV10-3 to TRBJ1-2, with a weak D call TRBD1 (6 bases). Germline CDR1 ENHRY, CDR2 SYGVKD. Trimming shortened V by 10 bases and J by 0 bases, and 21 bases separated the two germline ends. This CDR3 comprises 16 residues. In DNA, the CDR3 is TGTGCCACCGTCGGGGGGGCAGGGTTTTCTAACTATGGCTACACCTTC. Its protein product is CATVGGAGFSNYGYTF.

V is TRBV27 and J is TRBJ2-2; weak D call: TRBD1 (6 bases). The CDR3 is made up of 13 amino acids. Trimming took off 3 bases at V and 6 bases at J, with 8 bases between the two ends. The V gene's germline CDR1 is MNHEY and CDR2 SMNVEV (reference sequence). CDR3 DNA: TGTGCCAGCAGTTTGGGGGCCCCCGGGGAGCTGTTTTTT. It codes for CASSLGAPGELFF.

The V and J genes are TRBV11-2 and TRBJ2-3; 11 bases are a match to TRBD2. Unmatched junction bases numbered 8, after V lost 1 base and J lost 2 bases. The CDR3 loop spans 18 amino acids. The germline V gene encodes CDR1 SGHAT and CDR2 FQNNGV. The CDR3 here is CASSLGTSGLGLTDTQYF. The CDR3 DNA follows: TGTGCCAGCAGCTTAGGGACTAGCGGGCTCGGGCTCACAGATACGCAGTATTTT.

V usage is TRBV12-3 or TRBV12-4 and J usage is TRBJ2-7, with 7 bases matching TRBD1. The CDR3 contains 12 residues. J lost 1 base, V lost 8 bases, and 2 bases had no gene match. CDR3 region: CASLTGSYEQYF. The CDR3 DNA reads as TGTGCCAGCCTGACAGGGTCCTACGAGCAGTACTTC.

CDR3 DNA sequence: TGTGCCAGCTCACCGCCGGGACAGAAAGATACGCAGTATTTT. Its protein product is CASSPPGQKDTQYF. The chain joins TRBV18 to TRBJ2-3, with 7 positions matching TRBD1. Germline trimming cut 3 bases from V and 5 bases from J; bases unmatched to any gene: 5. This CDR3 has 14 amino acids. Per germline, CDR1 KGHSH and CDR2 LQKENI.

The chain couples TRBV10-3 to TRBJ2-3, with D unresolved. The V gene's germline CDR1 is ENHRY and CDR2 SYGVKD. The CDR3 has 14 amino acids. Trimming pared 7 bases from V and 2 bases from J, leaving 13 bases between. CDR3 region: CAITPDGPTDTQYF. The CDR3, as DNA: TGTGCCATCACCCCGGATGGGCCCACAGATACGCAGTATTTT.

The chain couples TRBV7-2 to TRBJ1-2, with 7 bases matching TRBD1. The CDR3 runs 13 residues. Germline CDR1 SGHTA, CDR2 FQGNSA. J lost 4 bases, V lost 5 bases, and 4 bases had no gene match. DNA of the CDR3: TGTGCCAGCAGCGCAGGGACAGCCTATGGCTACACCTTC. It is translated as CASSAGTAYGYTF.

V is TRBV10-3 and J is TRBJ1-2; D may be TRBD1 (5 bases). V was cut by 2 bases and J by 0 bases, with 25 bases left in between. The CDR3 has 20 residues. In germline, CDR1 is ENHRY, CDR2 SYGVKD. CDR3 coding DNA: TGTGCCATCAGTGAGAGAACCGTCGGGGCGGGGTCAGGCCCTAACTATGGCTACACCTTC. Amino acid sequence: CAISERTVGAGSGPNYGYTF.

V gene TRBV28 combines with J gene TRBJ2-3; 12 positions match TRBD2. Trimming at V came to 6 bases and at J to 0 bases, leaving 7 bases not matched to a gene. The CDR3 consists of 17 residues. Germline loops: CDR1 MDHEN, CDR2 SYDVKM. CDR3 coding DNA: TGTGCCAGCAGCTCCCGGACTAGCGGGACTAGCACAGATACGCAGTATTTT. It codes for CASSSRTSGTSTDTQYF. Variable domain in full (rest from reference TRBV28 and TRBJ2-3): DVKVTQSSRYLVKRTGEKVFLECVQDMDHENMFWYRQDPGLGLRLIYFSYDVKMKEKGDIPEGYSVSREKKERFSLILESASTNQTSMYLCASSSRTSGTSTDTQYFGPGTRLTVL.

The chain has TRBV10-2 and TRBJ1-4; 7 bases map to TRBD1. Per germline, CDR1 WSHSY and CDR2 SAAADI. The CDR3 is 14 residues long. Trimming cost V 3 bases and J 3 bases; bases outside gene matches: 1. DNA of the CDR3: TGCGCCAGCAGTGATGGGACAGCTAATGAAAAACTGTTTTTT. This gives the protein CASSDGTANEKLFF.

CDR3 sequence reads: CAISSGLAGGAGQETQYF. The CDR3, as DNA: TGTGCCATCAGCTCGGGACTAGCGGGAGGAGCGGGACAAGAGACCCAGTACTTC. The V and J genes are TRBV10-3 and TRBJ2-5, with 15 bases identical to TRBD2. J lost 2 bases, V lost 6 bases, and 10 bases had no gene match. Germline-derived CDR1 and CDR2 are ENHRY and SYGVKD. The CDR3 runs to 18 residues.

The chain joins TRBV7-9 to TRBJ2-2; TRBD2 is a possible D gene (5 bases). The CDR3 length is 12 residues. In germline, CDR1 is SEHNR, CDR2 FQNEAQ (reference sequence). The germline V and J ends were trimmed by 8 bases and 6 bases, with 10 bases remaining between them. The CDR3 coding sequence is TGTGCCAGCTCGGACTGGGCCGGGGAGCTGTTTTTT. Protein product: CASSDWAGELFF.

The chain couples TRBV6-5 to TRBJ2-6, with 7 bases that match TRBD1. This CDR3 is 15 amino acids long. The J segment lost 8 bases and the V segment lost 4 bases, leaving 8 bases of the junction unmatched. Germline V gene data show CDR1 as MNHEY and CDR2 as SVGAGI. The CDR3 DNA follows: TGTGCCAGCAGTTTAGGACAGGCCTGGTCCAACGTCCTGACTTTC. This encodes CASSLGQAWSNVLTF.

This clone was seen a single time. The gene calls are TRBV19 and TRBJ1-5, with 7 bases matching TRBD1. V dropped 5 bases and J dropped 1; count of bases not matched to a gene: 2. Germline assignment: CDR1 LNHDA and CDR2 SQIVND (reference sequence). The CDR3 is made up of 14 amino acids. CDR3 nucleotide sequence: TGTGCCAGTAGTTTACAGGGGAGCAATCAGCCCCAGCATTTT. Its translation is CASSLQGSNQPQHF. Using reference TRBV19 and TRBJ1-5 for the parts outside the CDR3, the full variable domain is DGGITQSPKYLFRKEGQNVTLSCEQNLNHDAMYWYRQDPGQGLRLIYYSQIVNDFQKGDIAEGYSVSREKKESFPLTVTSAQKNPTAFYLCASSLQGSNQPQHFGDGTRLSIL.

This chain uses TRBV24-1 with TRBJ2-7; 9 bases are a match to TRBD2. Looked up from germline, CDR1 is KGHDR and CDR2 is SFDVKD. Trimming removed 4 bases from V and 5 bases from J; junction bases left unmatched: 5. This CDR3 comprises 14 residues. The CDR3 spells CATSDSGRSDEQYF. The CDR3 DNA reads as TGTGCCACCAGTGACAGCGGGAGGAGTGACGAGCAGTACTTC.

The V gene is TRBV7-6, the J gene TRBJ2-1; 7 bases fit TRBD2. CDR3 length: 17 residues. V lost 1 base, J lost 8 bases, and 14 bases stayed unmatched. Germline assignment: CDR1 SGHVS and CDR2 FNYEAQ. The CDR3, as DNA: TGTGCCAGCAGCTTAGGGGGTGGGAGCGGGACCTCTCATGAGCAGTTCTTC. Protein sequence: CASSLGGGSGTSHEQFF.